This T cell receptor beta chain was observed in a study of blood T cell repertoires in COVID-19. TCRdb's table, derived via immunoSEQ multiplex PCR, lists solely in-frame clones and lacks some. The sample shows 95,000 to 150,000 clones, 75% to 80% of them seen only once. This CDR3 contains 13 residues. Germline CDR1 and CDR2: SGHTS and YDEGEE. The V end was cut by 0 bases, the J end by 4 bases, with 7 bases between. The chain employs TRBV5-8 and TRBJ1-2, with D unclear. This TCR was recovered from a human donor in a cohort sampled during active COVID-19. Sequencing was carried out using peripheral blood. CDR3 loop: CASSLGQVYGYTF. In DNA form, the CDR3 reads TGTGCCAGCAGCTTGGGGCAGGTCTATGGCTACACCTTC.